The 27 T cell receptor beta chains in this list originate from one sample, sequenced in a study of vaccination and CD4 T cells after COVID-19. TCRdb used MiXCR to reprocess the PCR reads, holding one entry per CDR3 protein. The sample lists about 33,000 distinct CDR3 sequences, 36% occurring once. Time point described: late sampling 161 to 241 days after vaccination in a few convalescent patients. Here the sequenced sample was CD4+ T cells from blood, taken about 7 months after SARS-CoV-2 vaccination. Receptors originate from a human donor who had recovered from COVID-19.

This clonotype was seen only a few times. The chain recombines TRBV20-1 with TRBJ1-5, with TRBD1 as a possible D gene (6 bases). Germline CDR1 DFQATT, CDR2 SNEGSKA (reference sequence). CDR3 length: 13 amino acids. Trimming removed 4 bases from V and 3 bases from J, with 10 bases in between. The CDR3 loop reads CSANRDNNQPQHF. In nucleotides, the CDR3 is TGCAGTGCTAACCGGGACAACAATCAGCCCCAGCATTTT.

This clonotype came up a few times. The V call is TRBV7-2, the J call TRBJ2-3; TRBD2 matches 8 bases. CDR1 and CDR2 (germline): SGHTA, FQGNSA. The CDR3 extends over 16 amino acids. The V and J ends lost 5 bases and 4 bases, in that order; junction bases with no gene match: 11. The chain's CDR3 is CASSPGVAGPADTQYF. CDR3 coding DNA: TGTGCCAGCAGCCCCGGAGTAGCGGGGCCGGCAGATACGCAGTATTTT. The whole variable domain, remainder taken from reference TRBV7-2 and TRBJ2-3, is GAGVSQSPSNKVTEKGKDVELRCDPISGHTALYWYRQSLGQGLEFLIYFQGNSAPDKSGLPSDRFSAERTGGSVSTLTIQRTQQEDSAVYLCASSPGVAGPADTQYFGPGTRLTVL.

This clonotype appeared a few times. The chain recombines TRBV20-1 with TRBJ1-2, with no clear D. This CDR3 is 14 amino acids long. Germline V gene data show CDR1 as DFQATT and CDR2 as SNEGSKA (reference sequence). Trimming removed 0 bases from V and 0 bases from J, with 8 bases in between. The CDR3: CSARESPANYGYTF. CDR3 DNA: TGCAGTGCTAGAGAATCCCCTGCTAACTATGGCTACACCTTC.

This rearrangement joins TRBV4-3 to TRBJ2-5; D gene ambiguous. Trimming took 0 bases from V and 5 from J, leaving 13 bases between them. Germline V lookup: CDR1 LGHNA, CDR2 YSLEER. This CDR3 has 15 amino acids. In DNA form, the CDR3 reads TGCGCCAGCAGCCAAGAACGGACCAAGTATGAGACCCAGTACTTC. Its translation is CASSQERTKYETQYF.

V usage is TRBV11-2 and J usage is TRBJ2-1; D uncertain. The V gene's germline CDR1 is SGHAT and CDR2 FQNNGV. Between the trimmed V and J ends, which lost 3 bases and 8 bases, there was a span of 11 bases. The length of the CDR3 is 13 residues. CDR3 DNA sequence: TGTGCCAGCAGCTTTTTTCTGGCCGATGAGCAGTTCTTC. This translates into CASSFFLADEQFF. Supplemented by reference TRBV11-2 and TRBJ2-1, the full variable domain reads EAGVAQSPRYKIIEKRQSVAFWCNPISGHATLYWYQQILGQGPKLLIQFQNNGVVDDSQLPKDRFSAERLKGVDSTLKIQPAKLEDSAVYLCASSFFLADEQFFGPGTRLTVL.

The chain joins TRBV7-9 to TRBJ2-2; maybe TRBD1 (5 bases). Trimming removed 6 bases at V and 5 bases at J, with 13 bases between. Germline V lookup: CDR1 SEHNR, CDR2 FQNEAQ (reference sequence). The CDR3 consists of 14 residues. DNA of the CDR3: TGTGCCAGCAGAGACAGCGCCGAGACCGGGGAGCTGTTTTTT. Protein: CASRDSAETGELFF.

This clonotype was seen a handful of times. The chain recombines TRBV27 with TRBJ2-7; a weak D match, TRBD2 (6 bases). The germline V and J ends were trimmed by 1 base and 5 bases, with 15 bases remaining between them. This CDR3 region has 15 residues. From germline, CDR1 is MNHEY and CDR2 SMNVEV (reference sequence). CDR3 in amino acids: CASSLWIAALHEQYF. The CDR3 bases are TGTGCCAGCAGTTTATGGATAGCGGCTCTCCACGAGCAGTACTTC.

J is TRBJ1-5 and V is TRBV6-5; D is unclear. Germline assignment: CDR1 MNHEY and CDR2 SVGAGI. V lost 0 bases to trimming and J lost 1 base, with 4 bases between them. This CDR3 contains 14 residues. The CDR3 loop is CASSYSKSNQPQHF. In DNA form, the CDR3 reads TGTGCCAGCAGTTACTCGAAGAGCAATCAGCCCCAGCATTTT.

The rearrangement links TRBV15 to TRBJ2-5; 7 bases align to TRBD2. The CDR3 totals 13 residues. Germline loops: CDR1 LNHNV, CDR2 YYDKDF (reference sequence). After removal of 5 bases from V and 5 bases from J, the junction contained 5 bases not matched to a gene. CDR3 nucleotide sequence: TGTGCCACCAGCCCTAGCGGAAGGGAGACCCAGTACTTC. This encodes CATSPSGRETQYF.

The chain combines TRBV19 with TRBJ2-7, with D possibly TRBD2 on 6 matching bases. CDR3 length: 15 amino acids. Trimming cost V 1 base and J 0 bases, with 10 bases left between them. Germline V gives CDR1 LNHDA, CDR2 SQIVND (reference sequence). In DNA form, the CDR3 reads TGTGCCAGTAGTATAGCTGGGGACTTCTCCTACGAGCAGTACTTC. Amino acids: CASSIAGDFSYEQYF.

In its sample, this clonotype was seen a few times. The rearrangement links TRBV6-1 to TRBJ1-1; no clear D gene. The CDR3 runs 13 residues. V was clipped by 5 bases and J by 3 bases, with 10 bases between them. CDR1 is MNHNS and CDR2 is SASEGT in the germline V gene. The CDR3 reads CASSTDGYTEAFF. The CDR3 coding sequence is TGTGCCAGCAGTACGGACGGTTACACTGAAGCTTTCTTT.

In this sample, this clonotype turned up a few times. J is TRBJ2-6 and V is TRBV6-1, with D uncertain. Trimming shortened V by 3 bases and J by 0 bases, and 9 bases separated the two germline ends. The CDR3 extends over 16 amino acids. Germline V gene sequence: CDR1 MNHNS, CDR2 SASEGT. The CDR3 nucleotides are TGTGCCAGCAGTGACCTCTGGTCCTCTGGGGCCAACGTCCTGACTTTC. Translating it yields CASSDLWSSGANVLTF.

This chain joins TRBV11-3 and TRBJ1-3; tentatively, D is TRBD1 (6 bases). The CDR3 has 13 residues. The V and J ends lost 5 bases and 3 bases respectively, with 8 bases between them. Looked up from germline, CDR1 is SGHNT and CDR2 is YENEEA. In DNA form, the CDR3 reads TGTGCCAGCAGCCCGGACAGTGGAAACACCATATATTTT. Residues: CASSPDSGNTIYF.

This clonotype was recorded a few times. The V gene is TRBV7-3, the J gene TRBJ2-3; D is undetermined. The CDR3 has 12 residues. Germline-derived CDR1 and CDR2 are SGHTA and FQGTGA. With 1 base removed from V and 7 bases from J, the gap between germline ends came to 6 bases. The CDR3 protein is CASSLNRHTQYF. The DNA for the CDR3 is TGTGCCAGCAGCTTAAATCGGCATACGCAGTATTTT. Supplemented by reference TRBV7-3 and TRBJ2-3, the full variable domain reads GAGVSQTPSNKVTEKGKYVELRCDPISGHTALYWYRQSLGQGPEFLIYFQGTGAADDSGLPNDRFFAVRPEGSVSTLKIQRTERGDSAVYLCASSLNRHTQYFGPGTRLTVL.

There are a few counts of this clonotype. J is TRBJ2-5 and V is TRBV20-1; either TRBD1 or TRBD2 may fit D (6 bases each). The germline gives CDR1 DFQATT, CDR2 SNEGSKA (reference sequence). CDR3 length: 14 residues. Trimming shortened V by 0 bases and J by 2 bases, and 10 bases separated the two germline ends. The DNA of the CDR3 is TGCAGTGCTAGAGATGGGGGGCTGCAAGAGACCCAGTACTTC. Translation: CSARDGGLQETQYF.

The chain is built from TRBV20-1 and TRBJ1-5; D possibly corresponds to TRBD1 (5 bases). The V gene's germline CDR1 is DFQATT and CDR2 SNEGSKA (reference sequence). Deletions cut 0 bases from V and 7 bases from J, with 22 bases between. This CDR3 is built from 17 residues. This CDR3 is CSARDSRGGRVKQPQHF. CDR3 nucleotide sequence: TGCAGTGCTAGAGATTCGCGGGGAGGCAGGGTGAAACAGCCCCAGCATTTT.

The V gene is TRBV5-4, the J gene TRBJ2-7, with TRBD2 matching over 8 bases. The CDR3 is 15 amino acids. The V gene end was trimmed by 0 bases and the J gene end by 3 bases; junction bases not matched to a gene: 5. Germline CDR1 reads SGHNT; CDR2 reads YYREEE (reference sequence). Here the CDR3 reads CASSLGVSGDYEQYF. For the CDR3, the DNA is TGTGCCAGCAGCTTGGGGGTTAGCGGGGACTACGAGCAGTACTTC.

This clonotype was seen more than once but under ten times. This chain links TRBV5-4 with TRBJ2-1; D is perhaps TRBD2 (5 bases). The V gene lost 6 bases and the J gene lost 8 bases, with 21 bases spanning the gap. The length of the CDR3 is 15 residues. Germline CDR1 is SGHNT and CDR2 is YYREEE (reference sequence). CDR3 bases: TGTGCCAGCAACAGTCGGGATGGGAGTGGGGATGAGCAGTTCTTC. As protein: CASNSRDGSGDEQFF.

CDR3 sequence reads: CSASDPDRVYEQYF. In DNA form, the CDR3 reads TGCAGTGCTAGCGACCCCGACAGGGTCTACGAGCAGTACTTC. The chain has TRBV20-1 and TRBJ2-7, with 7 bases fitting TRBD1. The CDR3 contains 14 residues. CDR1 and CDR2 (germline): DFQATT, SNEGSKA (reference sequence). J lost 3 bases, V lost 3 bases, and 8 bases had no gene match.

This chain links TRBV24-1 with TRBJ2-1; TRBD2 matches at 13 bases. Germline V gene sequence: CDR1 KGHDR, CDR2 SFDVKD. With 3 bases clipped from V and 0 bases from J, the junction kept 10 bases outside the gene matches. The length of the CDR3 is 20 residues. CDR3: CATSDLTGLAGIGSYNEQFF. The CDR3, as DNA: TGTGCCACCAGTGATCTTACGGGACTAGCGGGAATAGGCTCCTACAATGAGCAGTTCTTC.

The chain employs TRBV27 and TRBJ2-5, with D maybe TRBD2 (6 bases). V lost 8 bases and J lost 3, with 19 bases in between. Germline V gene lookup returns CDR1 MNHEY and CDR2 SMNVEV (reference sequence). The CDR3 runs 15 residues. In DNA, the CDR3 is TGTGCCAGCTTAAAGGGCGGGGCGGCGAAAGAGACCCAGTACTTC. Its translation: CASLKGGAAKETQYF.

The chain has TRBV6-5 and TRBJ1-1; a possible D gene is TRBD1 (6 bases). CDR3 length: 12 residues. In germline, CDR1 is MNHEY, CDR2 SVGAGI. The V gene lost 4 bases and the J gene lost 11 bases, with 14 bases spanning the gap. CDR3 coding DNA: TGTGCCAGCAGTTTGGATCAGGGGCGGGCTTTCTTT. Translated: CASSLDQGRAFF.

This chain joins TRBV7-9 and TRBJ1-3; D is unresolved. V lost 4 bases and J 8 bases, leaving 15 bases between the germline ends. Germline CDR1 reads SEHNR; CDR2 reads FQNEAQ (reference sequence). The CDR3 runs to 14 residues. The CDR3 here is CASSYASGADTIYF. In nucleotides, the CDR3 is TGTGCCAGCAGCTACGCCTCGGGCGCGGACACCATATATTTT.

This clonotype was picked up a small number of times. V is TRBV20-1 and J is TRBJ1-5, with 9 bases matching TRBD1. The V and J ends lost 5 bases and 6 bases, in that order; junction bases with no gene match: 11. This CDR3 is 15 amino acids long. CDR1 and CDR2 (germline): DFQATT, SNEGSKA (reference sequence). The DNA for the CDR3 is TGCAGTGCTGTACTAGGACAGGGGATTTTTCAGCCCCAGCATTTT. This sequence encodes CSAVLGQGIFQPQHF.

This clonotype was observed a few times. The gene calls are TRBV2 and TRBJ1-1; D might be TRBD1 (5 bases). CDR3 length equals 13 residues. Per germline, CDR1 SNHLY and CDR2 FYNNEI. Trimming pared 4 bases from V and 1 base from J, leaving 7 bases between. CDR3 amino acids: CASSGQQNTEAFF. CDR3 nucleotide sequence: TGTGCCAGCAGTGGACAGCAGAACACTGAAGCTTTCTTT.

This clonotype was recorded a few times. The chain links TRBV19 to TRBJ1-2; D not resolved. CDR3 length: 13 residues. In germline, CDR1 is LNHDA, CDR2 SQIVND (reference sequence). V lost 4 bases and J 0 bases, leaving 6 bases between the germline ends. CDR3 in DNA: TGTGCCAGTAGTAGCAGCGCTAACTATGGCTACACCTTC. Translation: CASSSSANYGYTF.

The sample holds a few counts of this clonotype. The genes are TRBV28 and TRBJ1-6; D is perhaps TRBD1 (5 bases). V lost 2 bases, J lost 0 bases, and 11 bases lay in between. The CDR3 spans 17 residues. Germline V gives CDR1 MDHEN, CDR2 SYDVKM. The CDR3 protein is CASSLRGLSSYNSPLHF. In DNA form, the CDR3 reads TGTGCCAGCAGTTTACGGGGCCTAAGCTCCTATAATTCACCCCTCCACTTT.